This section outlines one T cell receptor beta chain sequence together with its context. Its target is not known. Germline V lookup: CDR1 PRHDT, CDR2 FYEKMQ (reference sequence). This CDR3 has 15 amino acids. The V and J ends lost 4 bases and 2 bases respectively, with 14 bases between them. This specimen belongs to a study of shared clonotypes between healthy human individuals. General study points: Genetic and exposure-history diversity was limited by the few donors.

Naive CD8 isolation took CD45RO-negative cells positively selected for CCR7 and excluded terminally differentiated effector memory CD45RA+ cells. Using immunoSEQ multiplex PCR, the repertoire was profiled, and TCRdb retains in-frame clones only, with some absent. This sample yields about 2 million clones, of which about 95% are seen a single time; about 1.1% belongs to the top ten. The rearrangement links TRBV13 to TRBJ2-5; maybe TRBD2 (6 bases). The clonotype originates from a young man in good health. The sample comprised naive CD8+ T cells sorted from blood. The CDR3 sequence is CASSYATGTQETQYF. The CDR3 nucleotides read TGTGCCAGCAGCTACGCGACCGGGACTCAAGAGACCCAGTACTTC.